The sequence of this T cell receptor (beta chain) was determined in a study of T cell changes during pregnancy in multiple sclerosis. TCRdb keeps only in-frame clones here, not all; method: immunoSEQ multiplex PCR. The repertoire includes tens of thousands of clones, about 92% of them detected once, and roughly 29% sits in the top ten. Germline CDR1 SNHLY, CDR2 FYNNEI. The trim removed 0 bases at V and 2 bases at J, leaving 7 bases unmatched. The CDR3 is 17 amino acids. Specimen: CD8+ T cells from peripheral blood mononuclear cells, collected before pregnancy. This chain joins TRBV2 and TRBJ2-5; 9 nucleotides align to TRBD2. The clonotype originates from a female donor with multiple sclerosis, enrolled in a pregnancy study. The CDR3 loop is CASSEALGGRGQETQYF. CDR3 DNA: TGTGCCAGCAGTGAAGCTTTAGGCGGGAGGGGACAAGAGACCCAGTACTTC.